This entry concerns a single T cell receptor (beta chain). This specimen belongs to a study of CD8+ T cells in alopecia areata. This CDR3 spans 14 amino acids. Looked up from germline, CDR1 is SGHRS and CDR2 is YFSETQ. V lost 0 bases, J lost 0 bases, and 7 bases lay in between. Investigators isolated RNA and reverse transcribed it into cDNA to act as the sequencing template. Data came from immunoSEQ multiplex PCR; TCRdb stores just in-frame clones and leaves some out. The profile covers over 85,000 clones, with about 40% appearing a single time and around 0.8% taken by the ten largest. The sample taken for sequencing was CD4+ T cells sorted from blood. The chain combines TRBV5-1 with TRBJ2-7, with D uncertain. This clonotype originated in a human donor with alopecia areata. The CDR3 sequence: CASSLATTSYEQYF. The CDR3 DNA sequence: TGCGCCAGCAGCTTGGCTACTACCTCCTACGAGCAGTACTTC.